This TCR beta chain comes out of a study of beta chain features in type 1 diabetes. V lost 5 bases and J lost 5, with 12 bases in between. The CDR3 runs 13 residues. Germline V gene data show CDR1 as MNHNY and CDR2 as SVGAGI (reference sequence). Of the isolated RNA, all was reverse transcribed, and so the sequenced material was expressed TCRB transcripts. Clones were sequenced by immunoSEQ multiplex PCR, and TCRdb holds only the in-frame ones, with some missing. Here the sample spans approximately 380,000 clones, around 15% being singletons. This clone was counted between two and nine times. Its antigen is unidentified. Study-wide points: Still unanswered here is whether HLA type influences TCRB rearrangement.

J is TRBJ2-5 and V is TRBV6-6; perhaps TRBD2 as D (6 bases). Specimen: naive CD4+ T cells from blood. This receptor was taken from a woman aged 18-29 years in good health. The chain's CDR3 is CASSRLGRETQYF. For the CDR3, the DNA is TGTGCCAGCAGTCGACTAGGCAGGGAGACCCAGTACTTC.